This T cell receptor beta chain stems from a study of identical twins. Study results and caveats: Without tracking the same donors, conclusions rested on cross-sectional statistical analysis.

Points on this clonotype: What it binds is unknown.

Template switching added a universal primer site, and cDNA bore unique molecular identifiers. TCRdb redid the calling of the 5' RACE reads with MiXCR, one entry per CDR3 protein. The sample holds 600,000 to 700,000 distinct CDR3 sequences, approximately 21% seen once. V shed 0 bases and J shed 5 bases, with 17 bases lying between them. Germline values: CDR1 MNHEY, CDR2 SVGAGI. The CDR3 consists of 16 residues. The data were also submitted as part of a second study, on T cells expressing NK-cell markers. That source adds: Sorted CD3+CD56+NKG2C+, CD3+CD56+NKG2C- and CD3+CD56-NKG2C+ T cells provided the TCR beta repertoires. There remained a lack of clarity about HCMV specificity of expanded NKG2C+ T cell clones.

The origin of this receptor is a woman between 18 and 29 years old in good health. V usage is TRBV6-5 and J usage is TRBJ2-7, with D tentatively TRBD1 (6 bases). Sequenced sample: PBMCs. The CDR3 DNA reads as TGTGCCAGCAGTTACTCCGTCCAGGGGACGACCCACGAGCAGTACTTC. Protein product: CASSYSVQGTTHEQYF.